Each of the 26 T cell receptor beta chains below was sequenced from the same sample in a study of T-cell memory formation after mild COVID-19. TCRdb used MiXCR to reprocess the 5' RACE reads, holding one entry per CDR3 protein. Of just over 400,000 distinct CDR3 sequences in the sample, roughly a quarter were seen once. The sequenced material came from PBMCs or a T cell subset sorted from them (not recorded which). These TCRs come from an adult woman who had mild COVID-19 (a few samples of this study predate the infection). Cell type and time point are not known.

The CDR3: CASSRLPGQSSYEQYF. As DNA, the CDR3 is TGTGCCAGCAGCCGACTACCGGGACAGAGCTCCTACGAGCAGTACTTC. V is TRBV7-9 and J is TRBJ2-7; 7 bases map to TRBD1. The CDR3 has 16 residues. The germline V gene encodes CDR1 SEHNR and CDR2 FQNEAQ (reference sequence). J gave up 0 bases and V 5 bases, and 10 bases lay outside the gene matches.

The rearrangement links TRBV12-3 or TRBV12-4 to TRBJ2-5; 11 nucleotides match TRBD1. The CDR3 covers 13 residues. V was pared by 8 bases and J by 5 bases, with 4 bases of the junction left unmatched. CDR3 DNA: TGTGCCAGCGGACAGGGGGCGACCGAGACCCAGTACTTC. Translated, it gives CASGQGATETQYF.

The genes are TRBV12-3 or TRBV12-4 and TRBJ2-3; TRBD2 matches 7 bases. The CDR3 is 15 amino acids. The V gene end was trimmed by 6 bases and the J gene end by 5 bases; junction bases not matched to a gene: 11. The CDR3 DNA reads as TGTGCCAGCAGGGGGGAGGGTTTTCTGAGAGATACGCAGTATTTT. Translation gives CASRGEGFLRDTQYF.

This rearrangement joins TRBV29-1 to TRBJ1-3; no clear D gene. Germline CDR1 reads SQVTM; CDR2 reads ANQGSEA. V lost 7 bases, J lost 0 bases, and 13 bases lay in between. CDR3 length: 14 residues. CDR3 residues: CSARGGSSGNTIYF. Here the CDR3 DNA reads TGCAGCGCCCGAGGAGGATCCTCTGGAAACACCATATATTTT.

The rearrangement joins TRBV4-2 to TRBJ1-2; TRBD1 matches at 8 bases. The germline CDR1 and CDR2 sequences are LGHNA and YNFKEQ. Germline trimming cut 2 bases from V and 6 bases from J; bases unmatched to any gene: 2. CDR3 length equals 13 residues. Here the CDR3 reads CASSQLTGDGYTF. The DNA for the CDR3 is TGTGCCAGCAGCCAACTGACAGGGGATGGCTACACCTTC.

This clonotype has just a few counts. J is TRBJ2-1 and V is TRBV29-1, with D unclear. Trimming shortened V by 4 bases and J by 2 bases, and 0 bases separated the two germline ends. The germline V gene has CDR1 SQVTM and CDR2 ANQGSEA. This CDR3 contains 10 residues. CDR3: CSVAYNEQFF. Written as DNA, the CDR3 is TGCAGCGTTGCCTACAATGAGCAGTTCTTC.

In this sample, this clonotype turned up a few times. The chain couples TRBV7-3 to TRBJ2-5; a weak D match, TRBD2 (7 bases). Germline V gene lookup returns CDR1 SGHTA and CDR2 FQGTGA. V shed 1 base and J shed 1 base, with 10 bases lying between them. The CDR3 loop spans 15 amino acids. In DNA form, the CDR3 reads TGTGCCAGCAGCTTAAACGGGGGGCCCCAAGAGACCCAGTACTTC. It yields the protein CASSLNGGPQETQYF.

This chain joins TRBV4-1 and TRBJ1-1; D remains unclear. Trimming shortened V by 2 bases and J by 0 bases, and 7 bases separated the two germline ends. This CDR3 is 14 amino acids long. In germline, CDR1 is MGHRA, CDR2 YSYEKL. DNA of the CDR3: TGCGCCAGCAGCCAATACGGGATGAACACTGAAGCTTTCTTT. It encodes CASSQYGMNTEAFF.

The chain employs TRBV24-1 and TRBJ2-2, with a tentative D call TRBD2 (6 bases). The CDR3 consists of 18 residues. With 3 bases removed from V and 5 bases from J, the gap between germline ends came to 21 bases. CDR1 is KGHDR and CDR2 is SFDVKD in the germline V gene. The CDR3 protein is CATSDSRVRMEGTGELFF. The DNA of the CDR3 is TGTGCCACCAGTGATAGCAGGGTTCGTATGGAGGGGACCGGGGAGCTGTTTTTT.

In its sample, this clonotype was seen a few times. The chain uses TRBV7-9 and TRBJ2-7; 9 bases are a match to TRBD1. The CDR3 has 15 residues. V gave up 4 bases and J gave up 5 bases; unmatched junction bases: 9. In germline, CDR1 is SEHNR, CDR2 FQNEAQ (reference sequence). CDR3 in amino acids: CASSSRQGVINEQYF. CDR3 in DNA: TGTGCCAGCAGCTCTCGACAGGGGGTTATCAACGAGCAGTACTTC.

This clonotype was counted only a few times. This chain uses TRBV2 with TRBJ2-7, with D perhaps matching TRBD1 or TRBD2 (5 bases each). The germline V gene encodes CDR1 SNHLY and CDR2 FYNNEI. V lost 2 bases and J 2 bases, leaving 16 bases between the germline ends. The CDR3 is 16 residues long. As DNA, the CDR3 is TGTGCCAGCAGTGAATCTGGGACGGGGATCGCCTACGAGCAGTACTTC. Translated: CASSESGTGIAYEQYF.

In its sample, this clonotype was seen once. The V and J genes are TRBV2 and TRBJ2-1; D call uncertain. Per the germline V gene, CDR1 is SNHLY and CDR2 is FYNNEI. The length of the CDR3 is 15 residues. The V gene lost 1 base and the J gene lost 0 bases, with 7 bases spanning the gap. The CDR3 bases are TGTGCCAGCAGTGAAGAGCTGAGCTCCTACAATGAGCAGTTCTTC. Translating gives CASSEELSSYNEQFF.

This clonotype appeared a few times. V gene TRBV6-5 combines with J gene TRBJ2-7; 7 nucleotides match TRBD1. CDR1 is MNHEY, CDR2 SVGAGI, per germline. V lost 6 bases, J lost 3 bases, and 8 bases stayed unmatched. The CDR3 runs 14 residues. DNA of the CDR3: TGTGCCAGCAGCCCAGGACAGGTGATCTACGAGCAGTACTTC. This translates into CASSPGQVIYEQYF.

This chain connects TRBV2 to TRBJ2-5; 8 bases match TRBD2. The germline V gene has CDR1 SNHLY and CDR2 FYNNEI. Losses at the gene ends were 11 bases for V and 2 bases for J; bases not matched to a gene: 4. This CDR3 has 12 residues. CDR3 region: CASQRGQETQYF. The CDR3 DNA reads as TGTGCCTCCCAGCGGGGGCAAGAGACCCAGTACTTC. The full variable domain, rest sourced from reference TRBV2 and TRBJ2-5, is EPEVTQTPSHQVTQMGQEVILRCVPISNHLYFYWYRQILGQKVEFLVSFYNNEISEKSEIFDDQFSVERPDGSNFTLKIRSTKLEDSAMYFCASQRGQETQYFGPGTRLLVL.

This clonotype was seen only a few times. CDR3 DNA: TGTGCCAGCAGTTGGACAGGACGGGGTCAGCCCCAGCATTTT. Protein sequence: CASSWTGRGQPQHF. The V call is TRBV12-3 or TRBV12-4, the J call TRBJ1-5; 7 nucleotides agree with TRBD1. V shed 4 bases and J 6 bases; nucleotides not matched to a gene: 6. The CDR3 is 14 residues long.

The V and J genes are TRBV2 and TRBJ1-5; D remains unclear. Germline CDR1 SNHLY, CDR2 FYNNEI. V shed 5 bases and J shed 0 bases, with 5 bases lying between them. This CDR3 comprises 13 residues. The CDR3 DNA sequence: TGTGCCAGCAGTTCAAATAGCAATCAGCCCCAGCATTTT. It encodes CASSSNSNQPQHF.

The table lists this clonotype with many counts. The J gene is TRBJ2-7, the V gene TRBV20-1, with TRBD2 identical over 8 bases. CDR3 length: 14 amino acids. J was trimmed by 0 bases and V by 4 bases; bases with no gene match: 5. Germline lookup yields CDR1 DFQATT and CDR2 SNEGSKA (reference sequence). This CDR3 reads CSAISGGLSYEQYF. The CDR3 DNA sequence: TGCAGTGCTATCAGCGGGGGCCTCTCCTACGAGCAGTACTTC.

The rearrangement uses TRBV4-2 and TRBJ2-5; D uncertain. Germline CDR1 is LGHNA and CDR2 is YNFKEQ. This CDR3 spans 12 amino acids. V lost 0 bases and J lost 6, with 5 bases in between. CDR3: CASSQDQKTQYF. CDR3 DNA sequence: TGTGCCAGCAGCCAAGATCAAAAGACCCAGTACTTC.

V is TRBV5-1 and J is TRBJ1-1; possible D gene TRBD1, 6 bases. Trimming cost V 3 bases and J 1 base, with 13 bases left between them. There are 15 residues in the CDR3. Germline-derived CDR1 and CDR2 are SGHRS and YFSETQ. The CDR3 bases are TGCGCCAGCAGCTCCCACAGGGCTGGGAACACTGAAGCTTTCTTT. Translation gives CASSSHRAGNTEAFF.

The rearrangement uses TRBV2 and TRBJ2-7; maybe TRBD1 (5 bases). V was cut by 3 bases and J by 4 bases, with 13 bases left in between. CDR3 length: 14 residues. Looked up from germline, CDR1 is SNHLY and CDR2 is FYNNEI. The CDR3 reads CASSEQGEGYEQYF. In DNA form, the CDR3 reads TGTGCCAGCAGTGAGCAGGGCGAAGGGTACGAGCAGTACTTC.

The rearrangement links TRBV10-3 to TRBJ2-3, with 13 positions matching TRBD2. Germline V gene data show CDR1 as ENHRY and CDR2 as SYGVKD. V shed 6 bases, J shed 1 base, and the junction held 1 base outside the gene matches. This CDR3 is built from 15 residues. The CDR3 region is CAIRGLAGGTDTQYF. Written as DNA, the CDR3 is TGTGCCATCAGAGGACTAGCGGGAGGCACAGATACGCAGTATTTT.

In its sample, this clonotype was seen a few times. The rearrangement joins TRBV6-4 to TRBJ2-2, with D unclear. Germline loops: CDR1 MRHNA, CDR2 SNTAGT. Between the trimmed V and J ends, which lost 3 bases and 6 bases, there was a span of 8 bases. This CDR3 region has 13 residues. The CDR3 reads CASSEFSAGELFF. Here the CDR3 DNA reads TGTGCCAGCAGTGAGTTTTCCGCCGGGGAGCTGTTTTTT.

The chain joins TRBV20-1 to TRBJ2-4; 10 bases align to TRBD2. Germline assignment: CDR1 DFQATT and CDR2 SNEGSKA (reference sequence). V lost 6 bases, J lost 0 bases, and 11 bases stayed unmatched. CDR3 size: 17 residues. CDR3 sequence: CSAGTSGTQSAKNIQYF. The CDR3 DNA reads TGCAGTGCCGGTACTAGCGGGACTCAGTCAGCCAAAAACATTCAGTACTTC.

The chain has TRBV24-1 and TRBJ2-3, with a tentative D call TRBD2 (6 bases). Trimming pared 5 bases from V and 5 bases from J, leaving 13 bases between. The CDR3 length is 14 residues. The germline CDR1 and CDR2 sequences are KGHDR and SFDVKD. CDR3 DNA: TGTGCCACCAGTGCCCAACTAGCACGAGATACGCAGTATTTT. It specifies CATSAQLARDTQYF.

This clonotype was observed many times. The chain employs TRBV6-2 or TRBV6-3 and TRBJ2-2; D unresolved. CDR3 size: 22 residues. The V gene lost 2 bases and the J gene lost 2 bases, with 30 bases spanning the gap. The V gene's germline CDR1 is MNHEY and CDR2 SVGEGT. The CDR3 DNA is TGTGCCAGCAGTTACCTGCTGGAATTTTGGGTTGCAGTTCCCACAAACACCGGGGAGCTGTTTTTT. This codes for CASSYLLEFWVAVPTNTGELFF.

This rearrangement joins TRBV6-1 to TRBJ1-1; D possibly corresponds to TRBD1 (6 bases). The CDR3 has 14 amino acids. CDR1 MNHNS and CDR2 SASEGT come from the germline V gene. The V gene lost 1 base and the J gene lost 6 bases, with 12 bases spanning the gap. CDR3 in amino acids: CASSEEGVGSEAFF. CDR3 DNA sequence: TGTGCCAGCAGTGAAGAGGGGGTAGGGTCTGAAGCTTTCTTT.